The 10 T cell receptor beta chains given below trace back to one sample, sequenced in a study of T cells in Graves' hyperthyroidism and ophthalmopathy. What was amplified from RNA transcripts were TCR beta CDR3 regions. The TCR CDR3 first-round RT-PCR relied on the HTBI primer set. TCRdb re-called the multiplex PCR reads through MiXCR, storing one row per CDR3 protein. The sample records about 640,000 distinct CDR3 sequences, roughly 20% being singletons. The sequencing input was blood. Every receptor here comes from a man younger than 40 with Graves' ophthalmopathy.

This clonotype was detected a few times. The chain uses TRBV11-2 and TRBJ2-5; D is unclear. The CDR3 runs to 14 residues. The germline CDR1 and CDR2 sequences are SGHAT and FQNNGV. Trimming took off 6 bases at V and 1 base at J, with 12 bases between the two ends. The CDR3 spells CASSPPVFQETQYF. Written as DNA, the CDR3 is TGTGCCAGCAGTCCACCAGTATTCCAAGAGACCCAGTACTTC.

The rearrangement links TRBV18 to TRBJ2-4; TRBD2 matches at 10 bases. V dropped 3 bases and J dropped 9; count of bases not matched to a gene: 20. The CDR3 sequence is 19 residues long. CDR1 is KGHSH, CDR2 LQKENI, per germline. CDR3 sequence reads: CASSPSRLAGVRDTPIQYF. The CDR3 bases are TGTGCCAGCTCACCTAGTCGTCTAGCGGGAGTACGGGATACACCCATTCAGTACTTC.

This clonotype was recorded a few times. The chain joins TRBV6-1 to TRBJ2-7, with 7 nucleotides matching TRBD1. This CDR3 spans 15 amino acids. The V segment lost 5 bases and the J segment 0 bases; nucleotides outside the gene matches: 7. Germline lookup yields CDR1 MNHNS and CDR2 SASEGT. This CDR3 is CASSRDRQGSYEQYF. The CDR3 DNA reads as TGTGCCAGCAGTAGAGACCGACAGGGCTCCTACGAGCAGTACTTC.

This CDR3 is CATSSGLADSYEQYF. The CDR3 bases are TGTGCCACCAGCAGTGGACTAGCGGATTCCTACGAGCAGTACTTC. The chain recombines TRBV15 with TRBJ2-7; 10 positions agree with TRBD2. This CDR3 comprises 15 residues. The V and J ends lost 3 bases and 1 base, in that order; junction bases with no gene match: 3. Germline V CDR1 and CDR2: LNHNV, YYDKDF (reference sequence).

Many counts were recorded for this clonotype. The CDR3 DNA sequence: TGCAGTGCCCAACCCTGGGGGAGGGGACTAGCCCTCAATGAGCAGTTCTTC. It specifies CSAQPWGRGLALNEQFF. The V and J genes are TRBV20-1 and TRBJ2-1, with 9 bases that match TRBD2. CDR1 is DFQATT and CDR2 is SNEGSKA in the germline V gene (reference sequence). The CDR3 contains 17 residues. Losses at the gene ends were 6 bases for V and 6 bases for J; bases not matched to a gene: 18.

In its sample, this clonotype was seen many times. In DNA, the CDR3 is TGCAGTGCTAGAGACCTAGCGGGAGCCTCCCTAGAGCAGTACTTC. Protein product: CSARDLAGASLEQYF. The V call is TRBV20-1, the J call TRBJ2-7, with 10 bases lining up with TRBD2. Germline CDR1 DFQATT, CDR2 SNEGSKA (reference sequence). The CDR3 consists of 15 residues. V lost 0 bases, J lost 7 bases, and 9 bases stayed unmatched.

This clonotype was picked up many times. The chain has TRBV18 and TRBJ1-2, with 11 bases aligning to TRBD1. The CDR3 runs 16 residues. After removal of 4 bases from V and 4 bases from J, the junction contained 8 bases not matched to a gene. Germline CDR1 and CDR2: KGHSH and LQKENI. CDR3 sequence reads: CASSRDRGKAGYGYTF. The CDR3 bases are TGTGCCAGCTCACGGGACAGGGGGAAAGCGGGCTATGGCTACACCTTC.

The V and J genes are TRBV5-1 and TRBJ2-1; D gene unclear. The V gene lost 5 bases and the J gene lost 4 bases, with 16 bases spanning the gap. This CDR3 contains 15 residues. Germline CDR1 is SGHRS and CDR2 is YFSETQ. The CDR3 protein is CASRNTRADYNEQFF. The CDR3 DNA reads as TGCGCCAGCAGGAACACCCGGGCCGATTACAATGAGCAGTTCTTC. The full variable domain, its missing parts supplied by reference TRBV5-1 and TRBJ2-1, is KAGVTQTPRYLIKTRGQQVTLSCSPISGHRSVSWYQQTPGQGLQFLFEYFSETQRNKGNFPGRFSGRQFSNSRSEMNVSTLELGDSALYLCASRNTRADYNEQFFGPGTRLTVL.

The chain joins TRBV6-2 or TRBV6-3 to TRBJ2-4; D may be TRBD2 (6 bases). The CDR3 is made up of 12 amino acids. Trimming removed 8 bases at V and 7 bases at J, with 12 bases between. Germline CDR1 and CDR2: MNHEY and SVGEGT. The CDR3 nucleotides read TGTGCCAGCTCAATGCGGGGTAACATTCAGTACTTC. It codes for CASSMRGNIQYF.

Concerning this clonotype itself: This may be a read error, as it is one base from a much larger clone. The chain employs TRBV28 and TRBJ2-3; D is uncertain. Trimming took off 3 bases at V and 1 base at J, with 11 bases between the two ends. The CDR3 consists of 15 residues. CDR1 MDHEN and CDR2 SYDVKM come from the germline V gene. CDR3 loop: CASSLELVGTDTQYF. The CDR3 DNA follows: TGTGCCAGCAGTTTGGAATTAGTAGGCACAGATACGCAGTATTTT. The full variable domain, with the rest looked up from reference TRBV28 and TRBJ2-3, is DVKVTQSSRYLVKRTGEKVFLECVQDMDHENMFWYRQDPGLGLRLIYFSYDVKMKEKGDIPEGYSVSREKKERFSLILESASTNQTSMYLCASSLELVGTDTQYFGPGTRLTVL.